This TCR beta chain was documented in a study of blood T cell repertoires in COVID-19. Background on the study: PBMCs, B-cell-depleted T cells, or T cells provided the cDNA or gDNA that made up the material.

This CDR3 region has 16 residues. Trimming cost V 0 bases and J 6 bases; bases outside gene matches: 5. Germline CDR1 reads LGHDT; CDR2 reads YNNKEL (reference sequence). Original analysis: Amplifying reference gene primers gave estimates of nucleated cell counts. Data came from immunoSEQ multiplex PCR; TCRdb stores just in-frame clones and leaves some out. V, J and clone size derive from that table, while D and trimming were established from the DNA sequence. The sample yields 120,000 to 150,000 clones, approximately 89% seen once. This clonotype originated in a human donor in a cohort sampled during active COVID-19. The source material was peripheral blood. The chain couples TRBV3-1 (or the pseudogene TRBV3-2) to TRBJ2-2, with 9 bases matching TRBD1. The CDR3 bases are TGTGCCAGCAGCCAAGAGGTGACAGGGGGGTCCGGGGAGCTGTTTTTT. Translating it yields CASSQEVTGGSGELFF.